Shown below are 23 T cell receptor beta chains from a single sample sequenced in a study of cytomegalovirus exposure and HLA in healthy donors. The PCR employed 60 Vbeta primers together with 13 Jbeta primers. Sequenced by immunoSEQ multiplex PCR; TCRdb stores in-frame clones only, minus some. Of 250,000 or so clones in the sample, 92% were seen once. Sequenced material: PBMCs. These receptors all come from a girl aged 2 to 9 in good health and CMV-seronegative.

The chain carries TRBV6-1 and TRBJ2-1; D uncertain. Germline V lookup: CDR1 MNHNS, CDR2 SASEGT. There are 15 residues in the CDR3. Between the trimmed V and J ends, which lost 7 bases and 1 base, there was a span of 14 bases. The CDR3 DNA is TGTGCCAGCATAGTGGTTTCAGGTTCCTACAATGAGCAGTTCTTC. It codes for CASIVVSGSYNEQFF.

V and J are TRBV10-3 and TRBJ2-5, with TRBD2 matching 10 bases. The germline gives CDR1 ENHRY, CDR2 SYGVKD. Trimming removed 5 bases from V and 1 base from J; junction bases left unmatched: 4. This CDR3 region has 15 residues. In DNA form, the CDR3 reads TGTGCCATCAGTCGGAGGACTAGCGGCCAAGAGACCCAGTACTTC. Its translation is CAISRRTSGQETQYF.

This chain uses TRBV9 with TRBJ2-3; tentative D call: TRBD2 (5 bases). The V and J ends lost 2 bases and 8 bases respectively, with 12 bases between them. The germline V gene has CDR1 SGDLS and CDR2 YYNGEE. CDR3 length: 13 residues. CDR3 nucleotide sequence: TGTGCCAGCAGCGTCTCAGCGGTAACTACGCAGTATTTT. This codes for CASSVSAVTTQYF.

This sequence joins TRBV4-1 and TRBJ2-3; a weak D match, TRBD1 (6 bases). The CDR3 is 15 residues long. The ends were cut back, 1 base at V and 5 bases at J, with 13 bases in the middle. Germline loops: CDR1 MGHRA, CDR2 YSYEKL. The CDR3 region has the DNA TGCGCCAGCAGCCAAGTGATGGGGGCGCAAGATACGCAGTATTTT. As protein: CASSQVMGAQDTQYF.

The V and J genes are TRBV14 and TRBJ2-7; 10 bases agree with TRBD2. The CDR3 extends over 18 amino acids. Per germline, CDR1 SGHDN and CDR2 FVKESK. Germline trimming cut 0 bases from V and 5 bases from J; bases unmatched to any gene: 13. The chain's CDR3 is CASSQDDLLLAGVHEQYF. The CDR3 DNA reads TGTGCCAGCAGCCAAGATGACCTCCTTCTAGCGGGAGTCCACGAGCAGTACTTC.

This clone was counted a single time. The V call is TRBV25-1, the J call TRBJ2-1; unclear D gene. V was cut by 6 bases and J by 4 bases, with 25 bases left in between. Germline loops: CDR1 MGHDK, CDR2 SYGVNS. The CDR3 is made up of 18 amino acids. CDR3 in amino acids: CASRPSTRQKRPYNEQFF. The CDR3 nucleotides are TGTGCCAGCAGACCATCGACTCGGCAAAAGCGCCCTTACAATGAGCAGTTCTTC. The whole variable domain, filled in from reference TRBV25-1 and TRBJ2-1, reads EADIYQTPRYLVIGTGKKITLECSQTMGHDKMYWYQQDPGMELHLIHYSYGVNSTEKGDLSSESTVSRIRTEHFPLTLESARPSHTSQYLCASRPSTRQKRPYNEQFFGPGTRLTVL.

The chain recombines TRBV5-6 with TRBJ2-1, with a possible D match to TRBD2 (5 bases). CDR1 SGHDT and CDR2 YYEEEE come from the germline V gene. The CDR3 has 16 amino acids. V lost 4 bases to trimming and J lost 0 bases, with 14 bases between them. CDR3: CASSMGWESSYNEQFF. The CDR3 bases are TGTGCCAGCAGCATGGGGTGGGAGAGCTCCTACAATGAGCAGTTCTTC.

The gene calls are TRBV9 and TRBJ2-1; D remains ambiguous. The CDR3 spans 16 residues. Germline V CDR1 and CDR2: SGDLS, YYNGEE. V lost 0 bases and J 0 bases, leaving 10 bases between the germline ends. The CDR3 DNA reads as TGTGCCAGCAGCGTAGGTCTACTGAGCTCCTACAATGAGCAGTTCTTC. It is translated as CASSVGLLSSYNEQFF.

There are a few counts of this clone. The V call is TRBV30, the J call TRBJ2-5, with a tentative D call TRBD1 (6 bases). This CDR3 is 12 amino acids long. Germline CDR1 GTSNPN, CDR2 SVGIG (reference sequence). V dropped 6 bases and J dropped 4 bases, with 12 bases sitting between them. In nucleotides, the CDR3 is TGTGCCTGCAAAAGAGGGGGAGAGACCCAGTACTTC. It translates to CACKRGGETQYF.

This clone showed up just a few times. The rearrangement links TRBV6-5 to TRBJ2-3; TRBD2 agrees at 13 bases. This CDR3 spans 13 amino acids. CDR1 is MNHEY, CDR2 SVGAGI, per germline. Trimming removed 7 bases from V and 9 bases from J; junction bases left unmatched: 4. The CDR3 DNA sequence: TGTGCCAGCACGGGACTAGCGGGGCCAACGCAGTATTTT. Translated: CASTGLAGPTQYF.

The rearrangement joins TRBV5-1 to TRBJ1-5; D is uncertain. V lost 0 bases, J lost 5 bases, and 6 bases lay in between. Germline V gene sequence: CDR1 SGHRS, CDR2 YFSETQ. This CDR3 is 13 amino acids long. CDR3 residues: CASSLVGDQPQHF. Here the CDR3 DNA reads TGCGCCAGCAGCTTGGTCGGGGATCAGCCCCAGCATTTT.

The rearrangement joins TRBV28 to TRBJ1-1, with D unclear. The germline V gene encodes CDR1 MDHEN and CDR2 SYDVKM. There are 15 residues in the CDR3. Trimming left V 3 bases short and J 4 bases short, with 15 bases between. As DNA, the CDR3 is TGTGCCAGCAGTTTCAAGGTTAAGTCGGGCACTGAAGCTTTCTTT. It yields the protein CASSFKVKSGTEAFF.

The V call is TRBV10-1, the J call TRBJ2-3; the match to TRBD1 covers 7 bases. V lost 5 bases and J lost 4; bases outside the gene matches: 6. This CDR3 is built from 14 residues. Germline V gene sequence: CDR1 WNHNN, CDR2 SYGVQD (reference sequence). CDR3 DNA sequence: TGCGCCAGCAGTACAGACAGGGCTGCAGATACGCAGTATTTT. This encodes CASSTDRAADTQYF.

V usage is TRBV4-1 and J usage is TRBJ2-7, with D possibly TRBD2 on 6 matching bases. V gave up 0 bases and J gave up 3 bases, with 9 bases separating them. Germline CDR1 is MGHRA and CDR2 is YSYEKL. The CDR3 extends over 14 amino acids. CDR3 protein: CASSQDTSRYEQYF. CDR3 bases: TGCGCCAGCAGCCAAGATACTAGCCGCTACGAGCAGTACTTC.

This chain uses TRBV11-2 with TRBJ2-3; TRBD1 aligns across 9 bases. This CDR3 spans 19 amino acids. Per the germline V gene, CDR1 is SGHAT and CDR2 is FQNNGV. After removal of 5 bases from V and 6 bases from J, the junction contained 21 bases not matched to a gene. CDR3 nucleotides: TGTGCCAGCAGCCCCACCCCCCGGGACAGGGAACGGCTGCAGGATACGCAGTATTTT. This translates into CASSPTPRDRERLQDTQYF.

The gene calls are TRBV13 and TRBJ1-3; D ambiguous. From germline, CDR1 is PRHDT and CDR2 FYEKMQ (reference sequence). The CDR3 spans 14 residues. V lost 5 bases to trimming and J lost 2 bases, with 10 bases between them. For the CDR3, the DNA is TGTGCCAGCAGCGTGCGGGATCCTGGAAACACCATATATTTT. This translates into CASSVRDPGNTIYF.

The V gene is TRBV6-1, the J gene TRBJ1-1; the D gene is possibly TRBD1 (5 bases). V shed 0 bases and J shed 5 bases, with 13 bases lying between them. In germline, CDR1 is MNHNS, CDR2 SASEGT. CDR3 length equals 15 residues. Written as DNA, the CDR3 is TGTGCCAGCAGTGAAGCGCCAGGGCTGAGGACTGAAGCTTTCTTT. It translates to CASSEAPGLRTEAFF.

The rearrangement links TRBV6-1 to TRBJ2-1; TRBD2 aligns across 10 bases. CDR3 length: 19 amino acids. V dropped 2 bases and J dropped 0; count of bases not matched to a gene: 10. CDR1 is MNHNS, CDR2 SASEGT, per germline. In DNA, the CDR3 is TGTGCCAGCAGTGAATATATGGCTAGCGGGGGCACCTCCTACAATGAGCAGTTCTTC. This sequence encodes CASSEYMASGGTSYNEQFF.

The rearrangement joins TRBV7-9 to TRBJ1-2; 7 bases match TRBD1. CDR1 is SEHNR and CDR2 is FQNEAQ in the germline V gene (reference sequence). V lost 6 bases and J lost 10; bases outside the gene matches: 14. The CDR3 contains 14 residues. CDR3 coding DNA: TGTGCCAGCAGTCCACAGGGGCGAATGTCGGCCTACACCTTC. This gives the protein CASSPQGRMSAYTF.

The chain links TRBV10-2 to TRBJ2-1; TRBD2 might be the D (6 bases). CDR3 size: 16 residues. Germline CDR1 reads WSHSY; CDR2 reads SAAADI. The germline V and J ends were trimmed by 4 bases and 7 bases, with 20 bases remaining between them. The DNA for the CDR3 is TGCGCCAGCAGTGGGCCAAGGGTCCCTCGGGGGAATGAGCAGTTCTTC. This codes for CASSGPRVPRGNEQFF.

As DNA, the CDR3 is TGTGCCAGCAGCAGGGACAGGGGACTTGACTATGGCTACACCTTC. Amino acids: CASSRDRGLDYGYTF. This chain links TRBV9 with TRBJ1-2, with 10 positions matching TRBD1. Germline V lookup: CDR1 SGDLS, CDR2 YYNGEE. The CDR3 runs 15 residues. The V segment lost 4 bases and the J segment 3 bases; nucleotides outside the gene matches: 6. Supplemented by reference TRBV9 and TRBJ1-2, the full variable domain reads DSGVTQTPKHLITATGQRVTLRCSPRSGDLSVYWYQQSLDQGLQFLIQYYNGEERAKGNILERFSAQQFPDLHSELNLSSLELGDSALYFCASSRDRGLDYGYTFGSGTRLTVV.

The rearrangement joins TRBV29-1 to TRBJ2-5; 8 bases are a match to TRBD1. The CDR3 is made up of 15 amino acids. Trimming took 6 bases from V and 4 from J; bases not matched to a gene: 13. CDR1 and CDR2 from the germline V gene are SQVTM and ANQGSEA. CDR3 DNA: TGCAGCGTGGGGGACAGGAGGGTTATAGGAGAGACCCAGTACTTC. It specifies CSVGDRRVIGETQYF.

The V and J genes are TRBV19 and TRBJ1-4, with 9 bases that match TRBD1. This CDR3 spans 16 amino acids. V gave up 3 bases and J gave up 8 bases; unmatched junction bases: 10. The germline V gene encodes CDR1 LNHDA and CDR2 SQIVND (reference sequence). The CDR3 sequence is CASSIPWDRVKEKLFF. The DNA for the CDR3 is TGTGCCAGTAGTATCCCCTGGGACAGGGTAAAGGAAAAACTGTTTTTT.